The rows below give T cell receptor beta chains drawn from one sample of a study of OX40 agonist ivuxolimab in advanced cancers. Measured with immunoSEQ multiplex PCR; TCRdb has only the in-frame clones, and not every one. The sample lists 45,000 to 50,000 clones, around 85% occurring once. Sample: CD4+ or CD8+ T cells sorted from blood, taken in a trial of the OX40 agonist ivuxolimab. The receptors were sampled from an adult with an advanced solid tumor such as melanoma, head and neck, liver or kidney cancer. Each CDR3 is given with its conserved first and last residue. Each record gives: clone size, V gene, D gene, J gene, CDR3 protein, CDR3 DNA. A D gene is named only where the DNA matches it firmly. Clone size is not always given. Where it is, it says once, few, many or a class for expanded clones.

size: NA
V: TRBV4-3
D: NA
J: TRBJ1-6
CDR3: CASSQVVYRAGNSPLHF
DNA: TGCGCCAGCAGCCAAGTGGTTTACAGGGCCGGTAATTCACCCCTCCACTTT

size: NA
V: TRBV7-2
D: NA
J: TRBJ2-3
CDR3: CASSRDYLSTDTQYF
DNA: TGTGCCAGCAGCCGAGACTACCTTAGCACAGATACGCAGTATTTT

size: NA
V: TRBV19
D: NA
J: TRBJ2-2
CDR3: CASSEGSPATGELFF
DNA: TGTGCCAGTAGTGAGGGGAGTCCCGCGACCGGGGAGCTGTTTTTT

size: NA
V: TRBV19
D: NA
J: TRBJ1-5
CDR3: CASSPRVNQPQHF
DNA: TGTGCCAGTAGTCCGAGGGTAAATCAGCCCCAGCATTTT

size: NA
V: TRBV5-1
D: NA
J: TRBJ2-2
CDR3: CASSLRGSLSGANTGELFF
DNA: TGCGCCAGCAGCTTGCGGGGGTCCCTTAGCGGAGCGAACACCGGGGAGCTGTTTTTT

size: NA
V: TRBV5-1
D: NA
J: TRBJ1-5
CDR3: CASSLRQPRSFHSNQPQHF
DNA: TGCGCCAGCAGCCTTCGACAGCCGCGAAGTTTTCATAGCAATCAGCCCCAGCATTTT

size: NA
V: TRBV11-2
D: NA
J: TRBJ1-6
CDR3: CAGAQGNSNSPLHF
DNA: TGTGCCGGCGCCCAGGGAAACAGTAATTCACCCCTCCACTTT

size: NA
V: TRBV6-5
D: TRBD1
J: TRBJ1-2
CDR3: CASSYRDSYGYTF
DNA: TGTGCCAGCAGTTACAGGGACAGCTATGGCTACACCTTC

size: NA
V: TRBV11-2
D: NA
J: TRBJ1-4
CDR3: CASKQGGLEKLFF
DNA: TGTGCCAGCAAACAGGGAGGTTTGGAAAAACTGTTTTTT

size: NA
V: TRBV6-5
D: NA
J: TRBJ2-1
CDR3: CASSPDLSSYNEQFF
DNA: TGTGCCAGCAGCCCTGACTTGAGCTCCTACAATGAGCAGTTCTTC

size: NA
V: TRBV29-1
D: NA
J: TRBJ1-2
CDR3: CSVGRGGSRQFPYGYTF
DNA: TGCAGCGTTGGAAGGGGCGGGAGCCGCCAATTTCCTTATGGCTACACCTTC

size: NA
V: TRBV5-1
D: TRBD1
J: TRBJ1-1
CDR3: CASSWSTGGNTEAFF
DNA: TGCGCCAGCAGCTGGTCGACAGGGGGGAACACTGAAGCTTTCTTT

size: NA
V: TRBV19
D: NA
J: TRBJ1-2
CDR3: CASSAFNYGYTF
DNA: TGTGCCAGTAGCGCTTTTAACTATGGCTACACCTTC

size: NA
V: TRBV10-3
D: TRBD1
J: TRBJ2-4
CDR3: CAISERKQGAYIQYF
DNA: TGTGCCATCAGTGAAAGGAAACAGGGGGCATACATTCAGTACTTC

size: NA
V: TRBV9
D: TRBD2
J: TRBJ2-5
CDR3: CASPSGGAQETQYF
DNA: TGTGCCAGCCCGAGCGGGGGGGCCCAAGAGACCCAGTACTTC

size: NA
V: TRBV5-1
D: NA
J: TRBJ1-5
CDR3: CASSPDADQPQHF
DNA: TGCGCCAGCAGCCCCGATGCAGATCAGCCCCAGCATTTT

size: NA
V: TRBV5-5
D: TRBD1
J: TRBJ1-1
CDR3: CASSRRGLVNTEAFF
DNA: TGTGCCAGCAGCCGTAGGGGGCTGGTGAACACTGAAGCTTTCTTT

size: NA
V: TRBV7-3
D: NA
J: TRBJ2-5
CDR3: CASSLSAAEETQYF
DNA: TGTGCCAGCAGCTTATCGGCCGCAGAAGAGACCCAGTACTTC

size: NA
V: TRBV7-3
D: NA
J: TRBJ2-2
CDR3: CASSRGGAANTGELFF
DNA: TGTGCCAGCAGCCGCGGCGGGGCAGCCAACACCGGGGAGCTGTTTTTT

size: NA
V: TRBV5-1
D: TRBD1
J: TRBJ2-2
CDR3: CASSWGQGMNTGELFF
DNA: TGCGCCAGCAGCTGGGGACAGGGGATGAACACCGGGGAGCTGTTTTTT

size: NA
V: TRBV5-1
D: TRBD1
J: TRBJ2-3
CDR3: CASMQGADTQYF
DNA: TGCGCCAGCATGCAGGGGGCCGATACGCAGTATTTT

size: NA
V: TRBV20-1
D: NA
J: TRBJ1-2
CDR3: CSAGTPGGYTF
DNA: TGCAGTGCTGGGACACCGGGCGGCTACACCTTC

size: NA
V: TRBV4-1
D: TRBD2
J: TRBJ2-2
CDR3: CASRTSGGVGNTGELFF
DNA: TGCGCCAGCAGGACTAGCGGGGGGGTAGGGAACACCGGGGAGCTGTTTTTT

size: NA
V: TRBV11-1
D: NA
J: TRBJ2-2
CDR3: CASSLGNANTGELFF
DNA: TGTGCCAGCAGCTTAGGGAACGCGAACACCGGGGAGCTGTTTTTT

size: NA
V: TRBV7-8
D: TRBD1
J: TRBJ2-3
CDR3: CASISTGTTDTQYF
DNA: TGTGCCAGCATCTCGACAGGGACCACAGATACGCAGTATTTT

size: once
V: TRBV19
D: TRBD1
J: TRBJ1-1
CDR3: CASSPRQGYAYTEAFF
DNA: TGTGCCAGTAGTCCCCGACAGGGCTACGCTTACACTGAAGCTTTCTTT

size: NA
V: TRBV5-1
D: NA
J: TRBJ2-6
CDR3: CASSLGDTGANVLTF
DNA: TGCGCCAGCAGCCTAGGGGATACTGGGGCCAACGTCCTGACTTTC

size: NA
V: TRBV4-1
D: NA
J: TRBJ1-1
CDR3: CASSQETSDFDTEAFF
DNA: TGCGCCAGCAGCCAAGAGACCTCCGACTTTGACACTGAAGCTTTCTTT

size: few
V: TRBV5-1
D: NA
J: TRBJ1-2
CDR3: CASRPGGPDTRHGYTF
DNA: TGCGCCAGCAGACCGGGGGGCCCCGACACCCGCCACGGCTACACCTTC

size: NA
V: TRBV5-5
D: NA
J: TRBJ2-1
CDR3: CASSPPPGAVNEQFF
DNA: TGTGCCAGCAGCCCCCCCCCGGGGGCGGTCAATGAGCAGTTCTTC

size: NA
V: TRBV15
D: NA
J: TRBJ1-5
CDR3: CATSPWGNGSPQHF
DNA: TGTGCCACCAGCCCGTGGGGCAACGGATCGCCCCAGCATTTT

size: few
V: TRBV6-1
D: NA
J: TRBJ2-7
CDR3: CASSEIQNSYEQYF
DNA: TGTGCCAGCAGTGAAATACAGAACTCCTACGAGCAGTACTTC